These T cell receptor beta chains were read from a single sample in a study of shared clonotypes between healthy human individuals. Libraries were prepared by immunoSEQ multiplex PCR; TCRdb keeps only in-frame clonotypes and omits some of them. The sample holds about 380,000 clones, just over 95% seen once. The sequencing sample was made of memory CD8+ T cells sorted from blood. Receptor source: a young man in good health. Both conserved end residues are part of each CDR3. D genes are given only for firm matches. For some rows the clone size is stated as once, few or many, or as a class when expanded; others skip it.

clone_size: once; j_call: TRBJ1-3; d_call: -; v_call: TRBV6-5; cdr3_aa: CASSYTQGSGNTIYF; cdr3_nt: TGTGCCAGCAGTTATACACAGGGCTCTGGAAACACCATATATTTT
clone_size: once; j_call: TRBJ2-1; d_call: TRBD2; v_call: TRBV5-4; cdr3_aa: CASSSLSGSSYNEQFF; cdr3_nt: TGTGCCAGCAGCTCCCTAAGCGGGAGCTCCTACAATGAGCAGTTCTTC
clone_size: -; j_call: TRBJ1-1; d_call: -; v_call: TRBV12-5; cdr3_aa: CASGRGRGTEAFF; cdr3_nt: TGTGCTAGTGGGCGAGGTAGAGGGACTGAAGCTTTCTTT
clone_size: -; j_call: TRBJ2-7; d_call: -; v_call: TRBV6-5; cdr3_aa: CASSYAPHYEQYF; cdr3_nt: TGTGCCAGCAGTTACGCTCCTCACTACGAGCAGTACTTC
clone_size: -; j_call: TRBJ2-7; d_call: TRBD1; v_call: TRBV6-5; cdr3_aa: CASSSAGGSYEQYF; cdr3_nt: TGTGCCAGCAGTTCGGCAGGGGGATCCTACGAGCAGTACTTC
clone_size: -; j_call: TRBJ1-2; d_call: TRBD1; v_call: TRBV7-9; cdr3_aa: CASSLGQGGYTF; cdr3_nt: TGTGCCAGCAGCTTAGGACAGGGTGGCTACACCTTC
clone_size: -; j_call: TRBJ1-2; d_call: -; v_call: TRBV25-1; cdr3_aa: CASSPRWVPVGYGYTF; cdr3_nt: TGTGCCAGCAGTCCCCGATGGGTGCCGGTGGGATATGGCTACACCTTC
clone_size: -; j_call: TRBJ2-2; d_call: -; v_call: TRBV15; cdr3_aa: CATSRVSGRRNTGELFF; cdr3_nt: TGTGCCACCAGCAGAGTATCGGGACGGAGGAACACCGGGGAGCTGTTTTTT
clone_size: once; j_call: TRBJ1-3; d_call: -; v_call: TRBV9; cdr3_aa: CASSGYRAGNTIYF; cdr3_nt: TGTGCCAGCAGCGGATACAGGGCTGGAAACACCATATATTTT
clone_size: -; j_call: TRBJ2-7; d_call: TRBD2; v_call: TRBV7-2; cdr3_aa: CASSPELAVSSYEQYF; cdr3_nt: TGTGCCAGCAGCCCCGAACTAGCGGTAAGCTCCTACGAGCAGTACTTC
clone_size: once; j_call: TRBJ2-7; d_call: TRBD2; v_call: TRBV18; cdr3_aa: CASSATSGSYEQYF; cdr3_nt: TGTGCCAGCTCAGCCACTAGCGGGAGCTACGAGCAGTACTTC
clone_size: -; j_call: TRBJ1-5; d_call: TRBD1; v_call: TRBV6-5; cdr3_aa: CASSLHPTGGNQPQHF; cdr3_nt: TGTGCCAGCAGTTTACACCCGACAGGGGGCAACCAGCCCCAGCATTTT
clone_size: -; j_call: TRBJ1-3; d_call: -; v_call: TRBV5-1; cdr3_aa: CASSLWGGVRKPGQTSGNTIYF; cdr3_nt: TGCGCCAGCAGCTTGTGGGGTGGGGTTCGCAAACCAGGTCAAACCTCTGGAAACACCATATATTTT
clone_size: -; j_call: TRBJ1-5; d_call: -; v_call: TRBV28; cdr3_aa: CASSFPTSNQPQHF; cdr3_nt: TGTGCCAGCAGTTTCCCTACTAGCAATCAGCCCCAGCATTTT
clone_size: -; j_call: TRBJ1-4; d_call: TRBD1; v_call: TRBV4-1; cdr3_aa: CASSLMTGGQEKLFF; cdr3_nt: TGCGCCAGCAGCCTGATGACAGGGGGCCAGGAAAAACTGTTTTTT
clone_size: -; j_call: TRBJ2-1; d_call: -; v_call: TRBV7-2; cdr3_aa: CASSRLRGDEQFF; cdr3_nt: TGTGCCAGCAGCCGCCTCCGGGGTGATGAGCAGTTCTTC
clone_size: -; j_call: TRBJ1-2; d_call: -; v_call: TRBV5-1; cdr3_aa: CASSLAVNYGYTF; cdr3_nt: TGCGCCAGCAGCCTAGCAGTTAACTATGGCTACACCTTC
clone_size: once; j_call: TRBJ2-7; d_call: -; v_call: TRBV5-1; cdr3_aa: CASSLDSSGAYEQYF; cdr3_nt: TGCGCCAGCAGCTTGGACTCGTCAGGGGCCTACGAGCAGTACTTC
clone_size: -; j_call: TRBJ2-5; d_call: TRBD2; v_call: TRBV10-3; cdr3_aa: CAIRPGLAEGYQETQYF; cdr3_nt: TGTGCCATCAGGCCGGGACTAGCGGAAGGGTACCAAGAGACCCAGTACTTC
clone_size: -; j_call: TRBJ2-7; d_call: TRBD2; v_call: TRBV10-1; cdr3_aa: CASSGILAGEQYF; cdr3_nt: TGCGCCAGCAGTGGGATACTAGCGGGGGAGCAGTACTTC
clone_size: -; j_call: TRBJ1-2; d_call: -; v_call: TRBV28; cdr3_aa: CASRDILSYTF; cdr3_nt: TGTGCCAGCCGGGACATTCTGAGCTACACCTTC
clone_size: -; j_call: TRBJ1-4; d_call: TRBD1; v_call: TRBV6-1; cdr3_aa: CASGVQGAEKLFF; cdr3_nt: TGTGCCAGCGGGGTACAGGGGGCAGAAAAACTGTTTTTT
clone_size: -; j_call: TRBJ1-2; d_call: -; v_call: TRBV5-1; cdr3_aa: CASSLGVGGYGYTF; cdr3_nt: TGCGCCAGCAGCTTGGGAGTAGGGGGCTATGGCTACACCTTC
clone_size: -; j_call: TRBJ2-2; d_call: -; v_call: TRBV6-4; cdr3_aa: CASSASEGRGGELFF; cdr3_nt: TGTGCCAGCAGTGCTTCCGAGGGACGGGGCGGGGAGCTGTTTTTT
clone_size: -; j_call: TRBJ2-5; d_call: TRBD2; v_call: TRBV4-2; cdr3_aa: CASSLAGVKETQYF; cdr3_nt: TGTGCCAGCAGCCTAGCGGGAGTAAAAGAGACCCAGTACTTC
clone_size: -; j_call: TRBJ1-5; d_call: TRBD1; v_call: TRBV19; cdr3_aa: CASSTQQGWNQPQHF; cdr3_nt: TGTGCCAGTAGTACCCAACAGGGGTGGAATCAGCCCCAGCATTTT
clone_size: once; j_call: TRBJ2-5; d_call: -; v_call: TRBV28; cdr3_aa: CASNNRFRETQYF; cdr3_nt: TGTGCCAGCAATAACAGGTTCCGCGAGACCCAGTACTTC
clone_size: -; j_call: TRBJ2-1; d_call: TRBD2; v_call: TRBV7-2; cdr3_aa: CASSPREGLYNEQFF; cdr3_nt: TGTGCCAGCAGCCCTCGGGAGGGGCTTTACAATGAGCAGTTCTTC
clone_size: -; j_call: TRBJ1-2; d_call: TRBD1; v_call: TRBV5-5; cdr3_aa: CASSSWTGMNYGYTF; cdr3_nt: TGTGCCAGCAGCTCGTGGACAGGGATGAACTATGGCTACACCTTC
clone_size: -; j_call: TRBJ2-7; d_call: TRBD2; v_call: TRBV7-2; cdr3_aa: CASSLLGRTSGSYEQYF; cdr3_nt: TGTGCCAGCAGCTTATTAGGCAGGACTAGCGGGTCTTACGAGCAGTACTTC
clone_size: -; j_call: TRBJ2-3; d_call: -; v_call: TRBV5-4; cdr3_aa: CASSLGAGITDTQYF; cdr3_nt: TGTGCCAGCAGTCTTGGGGCGGGGATCACAGATACGCAGTATTTT
clone_size: -; j_call: TRBJ1-5; d_call: -; v_call: TRBV27; cdr3_aa: CASSLSAGGLNQPQHF; cdr3_nt: TGTGCCAGCAGTTTATCGGCGGGAGGCCTCAATCAGCCCCAGCATTTT
clone_size: -; j_call: TRBJ1-5; d_call: -; v_call: TRBV7-3; cdr3_aa: CASSFGLGRPQHF; cdr3_nt: TGTGCCAGCAGCTTTGGGCTCGGGAGACCCCAGCATTTT
clone_size: -; j_call: TRBJ1-5; d_call: -; v_call: TRBV28; cdr3_aa: CASRGRFNQPQHF; cdr3_nt: TGTGCCAGCAGGGGACGGTTCAATCAGCCCCAGCATTTT
clone_size: -; j_call: TRBJ2-3; d_call: -; v_call: TRBV27; cdr3_aa: CASSFHPSGTSTDTQYF; cdr3_nt: TGTGCCAGCAGTTTCCACCCTTCAGGTACCAGCACAGATACGCAGTATTTT
clone_size: -; j_call: TRBJ2-5; d_call: -; v_call: TRBV11-2; cdr3_aa: CASSLLRGGETQYF; cdr3_nt: TGTGCCAGCAGCCTACTCAGGGGCGGAGAGACCCAGTACTTC
clone_size: -; j_call: TRBJ2-1; d_call: -; v_call: TRBV20-1; cdr3_aa: CSAHKRNEQFF; cdr3_nt: TGCAGTGCTCACAAGCGCAATGAGCAGTTCTTC
clone_size: -; j_call: TRBJ2-1; d_call: -; v_call: TRBV5-4; cdr3_aa: CASSLGGLTSYNEQFF; cdr3_nt: TGTGCCAGCAGCTTGGGCGGGTTGACCTCCTACAATGAGCAGTTCTTC
clone_size: -; j_call: TRBJ1-4; d_call: TRBD1; v_call: TRBV30; cdr3_aa: CAWSVTGGGEKLFF; cdr3_nt: TGTGCCTGGAGTGTTACAGGGGGCGGAGAAAAACTGTTTTTT
clone_size: -; j_call: TRBJ2-2; d_call: TRBD2; v_call: TRBV6-5; cdr3_aa: CASSRTSGTGELFF; cdr3_nt: TGTGCCAGCAGTAGGACTAGCGGGACCGGGGAGCTGTTTTTT